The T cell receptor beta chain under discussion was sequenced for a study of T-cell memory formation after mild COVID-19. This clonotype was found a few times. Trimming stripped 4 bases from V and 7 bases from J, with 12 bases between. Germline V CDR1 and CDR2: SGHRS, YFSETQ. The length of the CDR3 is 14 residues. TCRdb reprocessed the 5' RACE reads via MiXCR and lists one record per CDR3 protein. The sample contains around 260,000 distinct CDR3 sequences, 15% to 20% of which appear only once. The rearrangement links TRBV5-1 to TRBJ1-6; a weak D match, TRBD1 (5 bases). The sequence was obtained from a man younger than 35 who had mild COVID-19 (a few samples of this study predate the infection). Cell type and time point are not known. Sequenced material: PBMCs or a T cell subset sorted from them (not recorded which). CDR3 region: CASSAGTGNSPLHF. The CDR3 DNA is TGCGCCAGCAGCGCCGGGACGGGGAATTCACCCCTCCACTTT.